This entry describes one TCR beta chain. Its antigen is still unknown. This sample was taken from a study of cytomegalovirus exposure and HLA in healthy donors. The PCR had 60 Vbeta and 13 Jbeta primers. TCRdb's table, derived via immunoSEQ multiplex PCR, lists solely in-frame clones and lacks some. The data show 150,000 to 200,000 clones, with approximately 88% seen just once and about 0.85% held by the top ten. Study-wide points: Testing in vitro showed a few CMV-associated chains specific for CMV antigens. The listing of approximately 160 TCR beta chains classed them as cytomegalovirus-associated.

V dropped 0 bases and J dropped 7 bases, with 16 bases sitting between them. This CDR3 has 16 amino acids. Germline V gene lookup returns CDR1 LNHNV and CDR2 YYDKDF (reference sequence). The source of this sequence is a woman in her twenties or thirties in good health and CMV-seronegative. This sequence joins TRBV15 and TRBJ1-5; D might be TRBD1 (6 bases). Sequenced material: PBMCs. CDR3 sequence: CATSRELGAINQPQHF. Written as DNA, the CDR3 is TGTGCCACCAGCAGAGAGCTGGGGGCGATAAACCAGCCCCAGCATTTT.